These 22 T cell receptor beta chains originate from one sample sequenced in a study of cytomegalovirus exposure and HLA in healthy donors (dated by TCRdb to about 2017). Receptor amplification or capture employed the immunoSEQ multiplex PCR assay. The multiplex PCR relied on a mix of 60 forward primers for TCR Vbeta segments and 13 reverse primers for TCR Jbeta segments. The table comes from immuneACCESS by way of TCRdb, which keeps in-frame sequences with V and J called. Part of the clones is missing from these tables; in studies checked, under half for an unresolved V gene and the rest for unknown reasons. Within this sample are around 200,000 clones, with roughly 80% of them counted one time only. The ten largest make up over 1.5% of the sample. Sequencing was done on a sample of PBMCs. These receptors all stem from a man aged 45-65 years in good health and CMV-seronegative.

The V call is TRBV7-2, the J call TRBJ2-3; 16 bases match TRBD2. CDR3 length: 16 amino acids. V was clipped by 4 bases and J by 6 bases; unmatched bases: 4. Germline V gene data show CDR1 as SGHTA and CDR2 as FQGNSA. This CDR3 is CASSSGLAGGQDTQYF. As DNA, the CDR3 is TGTGCCAGCAGCTCGGGACTAGCGGGGGGGCAGGATACGCAGTATTTT.

V is TRBV25-1 and J is TRBJ1-4; tentatively, D is TRBD1 (6 bases). CDR3 length: 13 amino acids. CDR1 is MGHDK, CDR2 SYGVNS, per germline. V lost 6 bases to trimming and J lost 3 bases, with 8 bases between them. DNA for the CDR3: TGTGCCAGCAGGGGGGCGGCTAATGAAAAACTGTTTTTT. Translating it yields CASRGAANEKLFF.

This chain connects TRBV2 to TRBJ1-4; tentative D call: TRBD1 (6 bases). V lost 7 bases and J 6 bases, leaving 15 bases between the germline ends. The CDR3 covers 14 residues. Per germline, CDR1 SNHLY and CDR2 FYNNEI. For the CDR3, the DNA is TGTGCCAGCACCAAGGGGGGGGCGGATGAAAAACTGTTTTTT. Protein: CASTKGGADEKLFF.

The V call is TRBV5-4, the J call TRBJ1-1, with TRBD1 matching over 8 bases. From germline, CDR1 is SGHNT and CDR2 YYREEE (reference sequence). This CDR3 spans 15 amino acids. V lost 4 bases and J lost 1; bases outside the gene matches: 6. The CDR3 DNA follows: TGTGCCAGCAGCAAATACAGGGGGAAGAACACTGAAGCTTTCTTT. Its translation is CASSKYRGKNTEAFF. Looking up the rest from reference TRBV5-4 and TRBJ1-1 gives the full variable domain: ETGVTQSPTHLIKTRGQQVTLRCSSQSGHNTVSWYQQALGQGPQFIFQYYREEENGRGNFPPRFSGLQFPNYSSELNVNALELDDSALYLCASSKYRGKNTEAFFGQGTRLTVV.

A remark on this clone: This sample also contains other DNA sequences that code for the same CDR3. The J gene is TRBJ2-7, the V gene TRBV7-9; 8 bases match TRBD1. The CDR3 has 14 residues. Looked up from germline, CDR1 is SEHNR and CDR2 is FQNEAQ (reference sequence). V lost 3 bases and J lost 4; bases outside the gene matches: 5. The CDR3 bases are TGTGCCAGCAGCTTTGGGACAGGTCCTTACGAGCAGTACTTC. Amino acid sequence: CASSFGTGPYEQYF. Using reference TRBV7-9 and TRBJ2-7 for the parts outside the CDR3, the full variable domain is DTGVSQNPRHKITKRGQNVTFRCDPISEHNRLYWYRQTLGQGPEFLTYFQNEAQLEKSRLLSDRFSAERPKGSFSTLEIQRTEQGDSAMYLCASSFGTGPYEQYFGPGTRLTVT.

V and J are TRBV28 and TRBJ2-5, with a tentative D call TRBD1 (6 bases). CDR3 length: 15 residues. V was cut by 6 bases and J by 2 bases, with 16 bases left in between. CDR1 and CDR2 from the germline V gene are MDHEN and SYDVKM. The CDR3 DNA follows: TGTGCCAGCAGCCCGCAAGACAGGCCTCAAGAGACCCAGTACTTC. This translates into CASSPQDRPQETQYF.

This sequence joins TRBV4-2 and TRBJ1-2, with D unresolved. Germline-derived CDR1 and CDR2 are LGHNA and YNFKEQ. The ends were cut back, 0 bases at V and 14 bases at J, with 13 bases in the middle. CDR3 length equals 12 residues. CDR3 coding DNA: TGTGCCAGCAGCCAAGAGGCGCAGAGGTTAACCTTC. This translates into CASSQEAQRLTF.

Only one count was recorded for this clone. The chain combines TRBV6-1 with TRBJ1-6; D uncertain. The CDR3 loop spans 16 amino acids. The germline gives CDR1 MNHNS, CDR2 SASEGT. Trimming removed 2 bases from V and 7 bases from J, with 15 bases in between. CDR3 loop: CASSEFGVLGNSPLHF. The DNA of the CDR3 is TGTGCCAGCAGTGAATTCGGGGTGTTGGGAAATTCACCCCTCCACTTT.

V and J are TRBV12-5 and TRBJ2-3; D unclear. V was trimmed by 6 bases and J by 6 bases, leaving 13 bases between them. Germline CDR1 reads LGHNT; CDR2 reads FRNRAP. This CDR3 has 13 residues. Here the CDR3 reads CASGPTEADTQYF. DNA of the CDR3: TGTGCTAGTGGGCCGACGGAAGCGGATACGCAGTATTTT. Variable domain in full (rest from reference TRBV12-5 and TRBJ2-3): DARVTQTPRHKVTEMGQEVTMRCQPILGHNTVFWYRQTMMQGLELLAYFRNRAPLDDSGMPKDRFSAEMPDATLATLKIQPSEPRDSAVYFCASGPTEADTQYFGPGTRLTVL.

The rearrangement joins TRBV11-2 to TRBJ2-7; perhaps TRBD1 as D (5 bases). Germline values: CDR1 SGHAT, CDR2 FQNNGV. The length of the CDR3 is 12 residues. V dropped 1 base and J dropped 9 bases, with 10 bases sitting between them. Written as DNA, the CDR3 is TGTGCCAGCAGCTTAGTGGGGCTCGCGCAGTACTTC. Translation gives CASSLVGLAQYF.

This chain links TRBV27 with TRBJ2-1; weak D call: TRBD1 (6 bases). This CDR3 region has 15 residues. Trimming stripped 5 bases from V and 2 bases from J, with 13 bases between. Germline lookup yields CDR1 MNHEY and CDR2 SMNVEV (reference sequence). The CDR3 sequence is CASSPTGIPYNEQFF. For the CDR3, the DNA is TGTGCCAGCAGTCCAACAGGGATACCCTACAATGAGCAGTTCTTC.

This clone was seen a few times. The chain recombines TRBV5-6 with TRBJ1-1, with D perhaps TRBD1 (5 bases). The CDR3 spans 16 residues. V lost 0 bases and J 5 bases, leaving 17 bases between the germline ends. Per germline, CDR1 SGHDT and CDR2 YYEEEE. The CDR3 loop is CASSLGQGGGRTEAFF. CDR3 sequence (DNA): TGTGCCAGCAGCTTGGGGCAGGGAGGAGGAAGGACTGAAGCTTTCTTT. Complete variable domain (other parts from reference TRBV5-6 and TRBJ1-1): DAGVTQSPTHLIKTRGQQVTLRCSPKSGHDTVSWYQQALGQGPQFIFQYYEEEERQRGNFPDRFSGHQFPNYSSELNVNALLLGDSALYLCASSLGQGGGRTEAFFGQGTRLTVV.

V gene TRBV6-1 combines with J gene TRBJ2-7; TRBD1 matches at 7 bases. V was clipped by 4 bases and J by 3 bases; unmatched bases: 0. Germline CDR1 and CDR2: MNHNS and SASEGT. The CDR3 runs 12 residues. CDR3 amino acids: CASSGDSYEQYF. In nucleotides, the CDR3 is TGTGCCAGCAGTGGGGACAGCTACGAGCAGTACTTC.

The CDR3: CASSQNNQPQHF. The CDR3 coding sequence is TGTGCCAGCAGCCAAAACAATCAGCCCCAGCATTTT. The chain has TRBV11-2 and TRBJ1-5, with D unclear. CDR1 is SGHAT, CDR2 FQNNGV, per germline. The ends were cut back, 5 bases at V and 3 bases at J, with 5 bases in the middle. The CDR3 totals 12 residues.

The rearrangement joins TRBV7-8 to TRBJ2-1; 7 bases line up with TRBD1. V dropped 0 bases and J dropped 9; count of bases not matched to a gene: 5. Germline V gene lookup returns CDR1 SGHVS and CDR2 FQNEAQ. CDR3 size: 14 residues. In DNA, the CDR3 is TGTGCCAGCAGCTTAGCGGAGACAGGGTTTGAGCAGTTCTTC. It yields the protein CASSLAETGFEQFF.

The chain is built from TRBV29-1 and TRBJ2-5; 10 bases are shared with TRBD2. This CDR3 is built from 13 residues. The ends lost 6 bases at V and 4 bases at J; junction bases unmatched: 5. Germline values: CDR1 SQVTM, CDR2 ANQGSEA. The chain's CDR3 is CSVHRLAGETQYF. The CDR3, as DNA: TGCAGCGTCCACAGACTAGCGGGAGAGACCCAGTACTTC.

V and J are TRBV6-5 and TRBJ2-7, with 8 bases identical to TRBD1. The CDR3 runs 15 residues. Germline trimming cut 4 bases from V and 6 bases from J; bases unmatched to any gene: 11. Germline V gives CDR1 MNHEY, CDR2 SVGAGI. The CDR3 region has the DNA TGTGCCAGCAGTTCCGACAGGGGCCCATACCTCGAGCAGTACTTC. It yields the protein CASSSDRGPYLEQYF.

V gene TRBV18 combines with J gene TRBJ2-7; D may be TRBD2 (5 bases). The CDR3 spans 16 residues. Germline CDR1 is KGHSH and CDR2 is LQKENI. Trimming shortened V by 6 bases and J by 1 base, and 19 bases separated the two germline ends. The CDR3 nucleotides read TGTGCCAGCTCGAACGTTGTGACTACATATTCCTACGAGCAGTACTTC. Its translation is CASSNVVTTYSYEQYF. Looking up the rest from reference TRBV18 and TRBJ2-7 gives the full variable domain: NAGVMQNPRHLVRRRGQEARLRCSPMKGHSHVYWYRQLPEEGLKFMVYLQKENIIDESGMPKERFSAEFPKEGPSILRIQQVVRGDSAAYFCASSNVVTTYSYEQYFGPGTRLTVT.

The V call is TRBV5-4, the J call TRBJ2-3; 7 positions agree with TRBD2. After removal of 3 bases from V and 2 bases from J, the junction contained 9 bases not matched to a gene. Germline V gene lookup returns CDR1 SGHNT and CDR2 YYREEE (reference sequence). The CDR3 consists of 16 residues. The CDR3 spells CASSSRASGFTDTQYF. The DNA for the CDR3 is TGTGCCAGCAGCTCGAGGGCTAGCGGATTCACAGATACGCAGTATTTT.

This rearrangement joins TRBV4-3 to TRBJ2-7, with D possibly being TRBD1 (6 bases). Germline CDR1 reads LGHNA; CDR2 reads YSLEER. V lost 0 bases and J lost 3, with 15 bases in between. The CDR3 is 16 residues long. CDR3 DNA sequence: TGCGCCAGCAGCCAAGATGATAGGGACAAGCGCTACGAGCAGTACTTC. It is translated as CASSQDDRDKRYEQYF.

The chain joins TRBV18 to TRBJ1-4, with D tentatively TRBD1 (6 bases). Trimming cost V 6 bases and J 4 bases, with 15 bases left between them. This CDR3 region has 15 residues. Per the germline V gene, CDR1 is KGHSH and CDR2 is LQKENI. The CDR3 region is CASSAGTSYNEKLFF. CDR3 in DNA: TGTGCCAGCTCGGCCGGGACAAGTTATAATGAAAAACTGTTTTTT. Combining the CDR3 with reference TRBV18 and TRBJ1-4 gives the whole variable domain NAGVMQNPRHLVRRRGQEARLRCSPMKGHSHVYWYRQLPEEGLKFMVYLQKENIIDESGMPKERFSAEFPKEGPSILRIQQVVRGDSAAYFCASSAGTSYNEKLFFGSGTQLSVL.

The chain employs TRBV19 and TRBJ1-2, with a possible D match to TRBD1 (5 bases). CDR1 LNHDA and CDR2 SQIVND come from the germline V gene (reference sequence). The CDR3 contains 13 residues. The V gene lost 7 bases and the J gene lost 8 bases, with 17 bases spanning the gap. CDR3 amino acids: CASNPGRGRGYTF. The DNA for the CDR3 is TGTGCCAGTAACCCAGGGAGGGGACGCGGCTACACCTTC.